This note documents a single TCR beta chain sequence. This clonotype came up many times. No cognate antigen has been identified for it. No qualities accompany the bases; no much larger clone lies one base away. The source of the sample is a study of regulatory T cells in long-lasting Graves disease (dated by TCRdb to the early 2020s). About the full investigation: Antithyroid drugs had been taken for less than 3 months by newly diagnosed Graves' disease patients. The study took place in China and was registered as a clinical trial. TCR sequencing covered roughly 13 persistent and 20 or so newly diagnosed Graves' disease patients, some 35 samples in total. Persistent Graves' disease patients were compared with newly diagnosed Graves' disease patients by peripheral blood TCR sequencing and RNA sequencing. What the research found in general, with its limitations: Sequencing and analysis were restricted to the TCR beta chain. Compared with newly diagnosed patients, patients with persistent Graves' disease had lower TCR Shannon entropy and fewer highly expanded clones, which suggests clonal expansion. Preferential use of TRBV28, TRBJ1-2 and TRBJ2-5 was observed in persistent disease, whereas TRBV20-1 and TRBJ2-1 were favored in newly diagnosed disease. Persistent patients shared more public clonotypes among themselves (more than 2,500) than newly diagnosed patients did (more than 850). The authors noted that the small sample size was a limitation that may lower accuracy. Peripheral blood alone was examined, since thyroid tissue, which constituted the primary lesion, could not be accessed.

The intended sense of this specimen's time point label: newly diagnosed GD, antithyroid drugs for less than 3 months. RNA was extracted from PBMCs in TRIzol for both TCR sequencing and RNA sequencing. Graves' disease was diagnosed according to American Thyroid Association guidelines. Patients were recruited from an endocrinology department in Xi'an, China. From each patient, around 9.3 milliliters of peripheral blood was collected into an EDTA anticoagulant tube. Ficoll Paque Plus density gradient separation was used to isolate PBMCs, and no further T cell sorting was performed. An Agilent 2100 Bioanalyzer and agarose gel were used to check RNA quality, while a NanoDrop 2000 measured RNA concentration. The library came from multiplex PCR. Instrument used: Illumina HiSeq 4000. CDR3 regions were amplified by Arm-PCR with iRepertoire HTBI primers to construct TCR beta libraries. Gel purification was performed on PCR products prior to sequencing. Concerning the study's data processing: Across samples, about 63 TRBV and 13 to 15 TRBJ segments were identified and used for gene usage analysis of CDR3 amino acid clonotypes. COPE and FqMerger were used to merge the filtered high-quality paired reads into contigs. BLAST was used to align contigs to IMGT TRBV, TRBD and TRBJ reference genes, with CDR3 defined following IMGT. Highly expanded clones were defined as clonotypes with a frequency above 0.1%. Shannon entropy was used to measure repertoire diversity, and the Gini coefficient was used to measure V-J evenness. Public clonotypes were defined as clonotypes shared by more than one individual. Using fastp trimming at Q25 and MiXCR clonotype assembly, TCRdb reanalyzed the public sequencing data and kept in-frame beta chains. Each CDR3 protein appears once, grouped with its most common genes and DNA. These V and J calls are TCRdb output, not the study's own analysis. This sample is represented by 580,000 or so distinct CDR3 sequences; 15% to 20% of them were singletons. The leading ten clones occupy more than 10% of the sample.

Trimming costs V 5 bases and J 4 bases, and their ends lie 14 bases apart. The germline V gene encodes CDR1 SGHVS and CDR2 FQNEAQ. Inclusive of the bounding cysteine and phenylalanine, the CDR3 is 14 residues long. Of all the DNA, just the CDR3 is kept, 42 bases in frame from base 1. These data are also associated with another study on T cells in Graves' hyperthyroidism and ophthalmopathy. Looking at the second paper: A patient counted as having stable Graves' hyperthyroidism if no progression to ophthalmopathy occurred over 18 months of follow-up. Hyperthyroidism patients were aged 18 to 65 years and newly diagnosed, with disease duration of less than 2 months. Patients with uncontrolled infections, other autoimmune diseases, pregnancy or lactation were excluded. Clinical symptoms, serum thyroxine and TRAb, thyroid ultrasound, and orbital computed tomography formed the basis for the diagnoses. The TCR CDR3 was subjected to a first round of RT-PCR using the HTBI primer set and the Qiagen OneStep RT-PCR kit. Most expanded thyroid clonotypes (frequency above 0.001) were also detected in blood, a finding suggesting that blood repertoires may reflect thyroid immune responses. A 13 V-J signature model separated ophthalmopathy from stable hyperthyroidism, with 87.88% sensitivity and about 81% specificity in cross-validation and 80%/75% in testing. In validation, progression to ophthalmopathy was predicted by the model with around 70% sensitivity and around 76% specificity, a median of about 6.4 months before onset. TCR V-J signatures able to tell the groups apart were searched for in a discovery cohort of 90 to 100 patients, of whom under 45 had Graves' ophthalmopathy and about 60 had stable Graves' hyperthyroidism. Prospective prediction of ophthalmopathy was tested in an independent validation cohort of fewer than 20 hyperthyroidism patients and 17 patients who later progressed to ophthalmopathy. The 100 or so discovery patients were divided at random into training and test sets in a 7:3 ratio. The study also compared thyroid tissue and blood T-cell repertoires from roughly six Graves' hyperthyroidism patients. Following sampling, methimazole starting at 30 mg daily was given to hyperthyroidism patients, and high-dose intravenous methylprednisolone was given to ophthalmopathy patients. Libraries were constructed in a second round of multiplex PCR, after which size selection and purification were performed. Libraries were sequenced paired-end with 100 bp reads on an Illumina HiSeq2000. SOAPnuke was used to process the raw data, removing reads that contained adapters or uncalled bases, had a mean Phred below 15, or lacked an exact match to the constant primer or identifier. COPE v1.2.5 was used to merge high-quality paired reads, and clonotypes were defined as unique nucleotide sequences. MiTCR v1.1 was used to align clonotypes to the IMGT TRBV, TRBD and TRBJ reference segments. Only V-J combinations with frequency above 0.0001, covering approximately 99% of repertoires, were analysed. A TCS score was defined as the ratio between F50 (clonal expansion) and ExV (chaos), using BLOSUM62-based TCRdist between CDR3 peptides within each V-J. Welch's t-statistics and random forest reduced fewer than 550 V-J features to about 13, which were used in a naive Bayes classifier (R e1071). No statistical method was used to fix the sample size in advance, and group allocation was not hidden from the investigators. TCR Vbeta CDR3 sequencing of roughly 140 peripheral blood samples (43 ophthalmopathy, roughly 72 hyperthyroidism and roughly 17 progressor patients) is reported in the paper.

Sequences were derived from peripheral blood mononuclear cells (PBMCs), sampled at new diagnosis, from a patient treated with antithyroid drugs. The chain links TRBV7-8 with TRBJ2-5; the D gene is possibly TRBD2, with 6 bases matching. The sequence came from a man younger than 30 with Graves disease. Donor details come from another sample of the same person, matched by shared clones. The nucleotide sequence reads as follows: TGTGCCAGCAGCGTCCTCACCGGGAGAGAGACCCAGTACTTC. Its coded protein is CASSVLTGRETQYF.